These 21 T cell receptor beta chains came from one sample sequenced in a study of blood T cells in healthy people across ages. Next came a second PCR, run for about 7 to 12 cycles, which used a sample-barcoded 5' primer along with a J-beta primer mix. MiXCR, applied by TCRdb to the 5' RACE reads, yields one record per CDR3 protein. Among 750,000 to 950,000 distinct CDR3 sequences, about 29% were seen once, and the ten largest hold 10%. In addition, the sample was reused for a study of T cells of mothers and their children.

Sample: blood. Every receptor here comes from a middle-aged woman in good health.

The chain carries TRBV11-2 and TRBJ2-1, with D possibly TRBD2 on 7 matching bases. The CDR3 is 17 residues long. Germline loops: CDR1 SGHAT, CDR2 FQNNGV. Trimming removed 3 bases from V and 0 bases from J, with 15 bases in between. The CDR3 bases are TGTGCCAGCAGCTTGGAAGCGGGGACAAGCTCCTACAATGAGCAGTTCTTC. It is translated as CASSLEAGTSSYNEQFF.

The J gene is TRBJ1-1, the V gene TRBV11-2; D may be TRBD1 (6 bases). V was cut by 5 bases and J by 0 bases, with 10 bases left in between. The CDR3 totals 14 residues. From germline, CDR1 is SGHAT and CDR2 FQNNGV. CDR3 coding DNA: TGTGCCAGCAGCCGGACAGTGATGAACACTGAAGCTTTCTTT. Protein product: CASSRTVMNTEAFF.

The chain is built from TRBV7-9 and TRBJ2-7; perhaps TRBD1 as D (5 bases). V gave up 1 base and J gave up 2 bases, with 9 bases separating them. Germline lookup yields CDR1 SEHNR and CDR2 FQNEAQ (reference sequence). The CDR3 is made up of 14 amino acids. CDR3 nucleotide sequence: TGTGCCAGCAGCTTAGGAGAGACAGCCTACGAGCAGTACTTC. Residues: CASSLGETAYEQYF.

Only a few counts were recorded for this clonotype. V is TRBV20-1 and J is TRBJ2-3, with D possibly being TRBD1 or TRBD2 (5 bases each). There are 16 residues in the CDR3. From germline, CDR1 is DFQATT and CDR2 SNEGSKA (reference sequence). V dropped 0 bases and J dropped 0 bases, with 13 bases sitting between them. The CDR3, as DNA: TGCAGTGCTAGAGATTCCGGGACGATCAGCACAGATACGCAGTATTTT. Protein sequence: CSARDSGTISTDTQYF.

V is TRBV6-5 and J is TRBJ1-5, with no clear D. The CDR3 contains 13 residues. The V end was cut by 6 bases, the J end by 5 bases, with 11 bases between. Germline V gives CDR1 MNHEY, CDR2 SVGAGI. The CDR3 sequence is CASSYTLDQPQHF. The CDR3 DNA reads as TGTGCCAGCAGCTACACGCTGGATCAGCCCCAGCATTTT.

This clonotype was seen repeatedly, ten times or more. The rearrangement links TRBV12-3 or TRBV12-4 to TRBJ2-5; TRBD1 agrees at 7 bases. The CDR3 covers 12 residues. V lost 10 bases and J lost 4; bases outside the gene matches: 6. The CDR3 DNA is TGTGCCACCGGGGACAGCACAGAGACCCAGTACTTC. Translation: CATGDSTETQYF.

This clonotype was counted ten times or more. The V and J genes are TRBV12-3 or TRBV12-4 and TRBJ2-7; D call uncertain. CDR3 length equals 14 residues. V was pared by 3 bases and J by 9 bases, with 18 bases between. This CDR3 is CASSFSGFGPGQYF. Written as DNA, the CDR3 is TGTGCCAGCAGTTTCTCGGGCTTCGGCCCTGGGCAGTACTTC.

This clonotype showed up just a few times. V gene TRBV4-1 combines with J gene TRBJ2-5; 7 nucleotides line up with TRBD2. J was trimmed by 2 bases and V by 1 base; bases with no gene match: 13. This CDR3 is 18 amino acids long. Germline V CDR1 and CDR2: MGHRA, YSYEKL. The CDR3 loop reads CASSQVEWAGGGQETQYF. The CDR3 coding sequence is TGCGCCAGCAGCCAAGTGGAGTGGGCTGGCGGGGGACAAGAGACCCAGTACTTC.

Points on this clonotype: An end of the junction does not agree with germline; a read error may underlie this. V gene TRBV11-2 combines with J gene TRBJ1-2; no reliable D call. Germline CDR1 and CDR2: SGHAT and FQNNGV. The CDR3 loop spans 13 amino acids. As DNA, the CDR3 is TGTGCCTGCAGCAAAGGAGGTTCTGATGGCTACACCTTT. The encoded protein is CACSKGGSDGYTF.

The CDR3 region has the DNA TGTGCCAGCAGCCAACGCCAGGGTTCCGAGCAGTACTTC. Translating gives CASSQRQGSEQYF. J is TRBJ2-7 and V is TRBV3-1; tentatively, D is TRBD1 (5 bases). Trimming took off 2 bases at V and 6 bases at J, with 11 bases between the two ends. Per germline, CDR1 LGHDT and CDR2 YNNKEL (reference sequence). The CDR3 length is 13 residues.

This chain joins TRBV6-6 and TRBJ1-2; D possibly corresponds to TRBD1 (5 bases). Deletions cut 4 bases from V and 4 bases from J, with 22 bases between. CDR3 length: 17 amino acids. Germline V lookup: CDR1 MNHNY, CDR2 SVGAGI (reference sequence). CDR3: CASSSHTPGLGIYGYTF. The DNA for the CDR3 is TGTGCCAGCAGTTCACATACCCCGGGGCTGGGAATCTATGGCTACACCTTC.

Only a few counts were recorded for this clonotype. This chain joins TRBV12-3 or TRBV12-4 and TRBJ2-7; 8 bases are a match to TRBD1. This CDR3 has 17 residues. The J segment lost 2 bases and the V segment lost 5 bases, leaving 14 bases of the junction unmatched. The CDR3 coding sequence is TGTGCCAGCAGTCCACGAGGGGGGACAGGCCTTCCCTACGAGCAGTACTTC. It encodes CASSPRGGTGLPYEQYF.

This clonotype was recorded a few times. CDR3 protein: CASSSNLGQGNGYTF. CDR3 DNA: TGTGCCAGCTCAAGCAACCTGGGACAGGGGAACGGCTACACCTTC. V gene TRBV18 combines with J gene TRBJ1-2; 10 bases map to TRBD1. CDR1 is KGHSH and CDR2 is LQKENI in the germline V gene. The V gene end was trimmed by 5 bases and the J gene end by 8 bases; junction bases not matched to a gene: 11. The CDR3 is made up of 15 amino acids.

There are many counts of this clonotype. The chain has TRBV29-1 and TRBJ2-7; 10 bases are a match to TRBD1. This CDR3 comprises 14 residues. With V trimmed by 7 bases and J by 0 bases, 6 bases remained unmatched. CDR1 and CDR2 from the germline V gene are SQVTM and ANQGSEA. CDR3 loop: CSAQRTGGSYEQYF. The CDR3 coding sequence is TGCAGCGCCCAAAGGACAGGGGGCTCCTACGAGCAGTACTTC.

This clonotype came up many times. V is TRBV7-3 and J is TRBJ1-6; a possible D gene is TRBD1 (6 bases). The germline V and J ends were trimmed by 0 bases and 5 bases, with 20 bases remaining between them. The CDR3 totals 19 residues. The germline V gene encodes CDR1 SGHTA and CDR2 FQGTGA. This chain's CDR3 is CASSLTGIRPGQNNSPLHF. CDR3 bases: TGTGCCAGCAGCTTAACTGGAATCCGACCCGGACAGAATAATTCACCCCTCCACTTT.

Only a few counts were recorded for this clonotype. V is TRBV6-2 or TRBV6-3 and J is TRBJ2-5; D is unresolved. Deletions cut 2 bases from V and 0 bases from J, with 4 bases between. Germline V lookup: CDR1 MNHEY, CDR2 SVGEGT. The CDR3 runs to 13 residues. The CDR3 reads CASSYAYQETQYF. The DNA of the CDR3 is TGTGCCAGCAGTTACGCGTACCAAGAGACCCAGTACTTC.

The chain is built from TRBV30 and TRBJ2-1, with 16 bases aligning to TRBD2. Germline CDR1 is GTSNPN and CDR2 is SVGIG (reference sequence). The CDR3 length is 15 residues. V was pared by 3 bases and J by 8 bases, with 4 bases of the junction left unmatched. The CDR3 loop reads CAWSGGLAGGHEQFF. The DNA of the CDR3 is TGTGCCTGGAGCGGGGGACTAGCGGGGGGGCATGAGCAGTTCTTC.

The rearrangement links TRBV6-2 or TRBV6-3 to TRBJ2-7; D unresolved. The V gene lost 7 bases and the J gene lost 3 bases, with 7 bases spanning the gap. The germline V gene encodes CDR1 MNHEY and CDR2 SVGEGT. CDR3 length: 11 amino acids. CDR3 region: CASMEYYEQYF. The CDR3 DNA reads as TGTGCCAGCATGGAGTACTACGAGCAGTACTTC.

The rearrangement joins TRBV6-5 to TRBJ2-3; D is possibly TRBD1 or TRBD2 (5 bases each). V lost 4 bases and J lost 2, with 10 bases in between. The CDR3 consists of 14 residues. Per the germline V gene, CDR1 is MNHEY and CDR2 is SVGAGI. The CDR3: CASSSEGITDTQYF. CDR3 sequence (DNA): TGTGCCAGCAGTTCAGAGGGGATCACAGATACGCAGTATTTT.

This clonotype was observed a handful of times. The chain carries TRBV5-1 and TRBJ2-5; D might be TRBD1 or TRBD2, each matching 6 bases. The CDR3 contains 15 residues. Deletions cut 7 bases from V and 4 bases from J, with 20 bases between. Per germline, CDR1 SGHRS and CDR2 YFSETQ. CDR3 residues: CASSQGLKGGETQYF. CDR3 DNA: TGCGCCAGCTCCCAGGGGCTCAAGGGAGGAGAGACCCAGTACTTC.

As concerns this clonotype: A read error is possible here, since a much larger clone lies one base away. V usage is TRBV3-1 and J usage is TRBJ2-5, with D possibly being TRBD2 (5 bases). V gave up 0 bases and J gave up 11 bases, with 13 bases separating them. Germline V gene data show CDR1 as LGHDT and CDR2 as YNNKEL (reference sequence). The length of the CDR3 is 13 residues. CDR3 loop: CASSQDNGNEQYF. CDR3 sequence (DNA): TGTGCCAGCAGCCAAGATAACGGGAATGAGCAGTACTTC.